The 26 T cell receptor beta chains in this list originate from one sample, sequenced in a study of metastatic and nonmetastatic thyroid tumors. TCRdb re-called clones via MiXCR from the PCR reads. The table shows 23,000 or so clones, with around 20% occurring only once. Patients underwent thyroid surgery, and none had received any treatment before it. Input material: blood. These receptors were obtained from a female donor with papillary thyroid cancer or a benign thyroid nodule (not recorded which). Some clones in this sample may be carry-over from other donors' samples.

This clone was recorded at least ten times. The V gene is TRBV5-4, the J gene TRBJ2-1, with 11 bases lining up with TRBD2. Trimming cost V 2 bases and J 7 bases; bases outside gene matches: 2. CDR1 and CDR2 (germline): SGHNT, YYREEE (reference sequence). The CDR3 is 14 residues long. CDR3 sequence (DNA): TGTGCCAGCAGCTTCGGGACTAGCGGAAATGAGCAGTTCTTC. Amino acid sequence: CASSFGTSGNEQFF.

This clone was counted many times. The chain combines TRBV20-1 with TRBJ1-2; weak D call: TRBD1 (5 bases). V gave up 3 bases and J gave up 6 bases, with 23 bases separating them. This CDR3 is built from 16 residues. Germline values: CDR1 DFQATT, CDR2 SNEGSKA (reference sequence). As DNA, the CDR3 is TGCAGTGCTAGGGGGACCAATACCGGGGCCCGAGATGGCTACACCTTC. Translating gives CSARGTNTGARDGYTF.

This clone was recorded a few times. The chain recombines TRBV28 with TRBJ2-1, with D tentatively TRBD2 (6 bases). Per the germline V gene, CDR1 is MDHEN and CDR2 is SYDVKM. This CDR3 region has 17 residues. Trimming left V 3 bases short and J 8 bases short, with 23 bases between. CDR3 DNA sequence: TGTGCCAGCAGTTTGATCGTAACTAGCTGGAGTCGCGATGAGCAGTTCTTC. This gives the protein CASSLIVTSWSRDEQFF.

The CDR3 reads CASSYGDARVYEQYF. The CDR3, as DNA: TGTGCCAGCAGTTACGGGGATGCGAGGGTCTACGAGCAGTACTTC. This sequence joins TRBV6-7 and TRBJ2-7; D is perhaps TRBD2 (5 bases). TRBV6-7 is known as an ORF, though its function is uncertain. The CDR3 loop spans 15 amino acids. Deletions cut 2 bases from V and 3 bases from J, with 14 bases between.

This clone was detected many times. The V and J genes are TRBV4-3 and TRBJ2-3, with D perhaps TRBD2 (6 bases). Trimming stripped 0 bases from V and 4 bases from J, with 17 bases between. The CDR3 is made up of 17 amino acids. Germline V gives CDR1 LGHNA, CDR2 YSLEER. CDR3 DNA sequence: TGCGCCAGCAGCCAAGATAGTATAGGAGGGACCTCAGATACGCAGTATTTT. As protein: CASSQDSIGGTSDTQYF.

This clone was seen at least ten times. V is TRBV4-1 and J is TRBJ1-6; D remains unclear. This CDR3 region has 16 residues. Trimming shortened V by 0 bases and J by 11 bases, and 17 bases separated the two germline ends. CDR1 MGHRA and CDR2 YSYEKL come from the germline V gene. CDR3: CASSQDPGPSRAPLHF. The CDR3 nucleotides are TGCGCCAGCAGCCAAGATCCTGGCCCTTCCCGTGCACCCCTCCACTTT.

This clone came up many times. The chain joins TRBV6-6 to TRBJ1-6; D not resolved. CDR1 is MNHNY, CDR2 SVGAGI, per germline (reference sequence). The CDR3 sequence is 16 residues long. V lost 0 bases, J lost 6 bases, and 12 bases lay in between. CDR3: CASSYSYQHTNSPLHF. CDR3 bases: TGTGCCAGCAGTTACTCGTACCAGCATACTAATTCACCCCTCCACTTT.

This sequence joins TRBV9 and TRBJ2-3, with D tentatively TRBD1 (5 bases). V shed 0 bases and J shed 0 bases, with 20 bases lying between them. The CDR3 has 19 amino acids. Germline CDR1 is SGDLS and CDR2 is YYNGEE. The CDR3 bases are TGTGCCAGCAGCGTAGGTTTACGTGGAGTGACAGTGAGCACAGATACGCAGTATTTT. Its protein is CASSVGLRGVTVSTDTQYF.

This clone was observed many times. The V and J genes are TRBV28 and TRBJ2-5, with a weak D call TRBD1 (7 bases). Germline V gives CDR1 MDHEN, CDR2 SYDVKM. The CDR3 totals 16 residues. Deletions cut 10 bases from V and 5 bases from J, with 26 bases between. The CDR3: CATLEGTGARLETQYF. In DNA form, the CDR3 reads TGTGCCACCCTGGAGGGAACAGGGGCGCGATTGGAGACCCAGTACTTC.

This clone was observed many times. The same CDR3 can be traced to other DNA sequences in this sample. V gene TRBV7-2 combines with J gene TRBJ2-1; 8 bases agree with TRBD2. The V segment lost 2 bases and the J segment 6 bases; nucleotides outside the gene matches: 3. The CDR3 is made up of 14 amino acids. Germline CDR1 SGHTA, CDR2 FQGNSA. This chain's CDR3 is CASSLTGTSNEQFF. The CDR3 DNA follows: TGTGCCAGCAGCTTAACCGGGACTAGCAATGAGCAGTTCTTC.

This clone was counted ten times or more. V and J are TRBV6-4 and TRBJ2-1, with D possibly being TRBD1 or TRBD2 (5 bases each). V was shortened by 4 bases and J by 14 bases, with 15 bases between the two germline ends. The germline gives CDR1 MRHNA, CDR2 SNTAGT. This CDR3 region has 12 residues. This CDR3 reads CASSGPGPLKFF. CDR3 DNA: TGTGCCAGCAGTGGACCGGGGCCGTTGAAGTTCTTC.

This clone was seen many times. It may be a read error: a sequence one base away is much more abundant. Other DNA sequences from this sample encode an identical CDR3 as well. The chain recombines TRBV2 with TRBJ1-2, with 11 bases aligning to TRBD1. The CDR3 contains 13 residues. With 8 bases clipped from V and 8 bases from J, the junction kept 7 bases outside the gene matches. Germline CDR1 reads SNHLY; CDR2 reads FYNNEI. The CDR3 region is CASWGQGVDGYTF. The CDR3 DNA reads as TGTGCCAGCTGGGGACAGGGGGTCGACGGCTACACCTTC. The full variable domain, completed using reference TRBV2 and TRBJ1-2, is EPEVTQTPSHQVTQMGQEVILRCVPISNHLYFYWYRQILGQKVEFLVSFYNNEISEKSEIFDDQFSVERPDGSNFTLKIRSTKLEDSAMYFCASWGQGVDGYTFGSGTRLTVV.

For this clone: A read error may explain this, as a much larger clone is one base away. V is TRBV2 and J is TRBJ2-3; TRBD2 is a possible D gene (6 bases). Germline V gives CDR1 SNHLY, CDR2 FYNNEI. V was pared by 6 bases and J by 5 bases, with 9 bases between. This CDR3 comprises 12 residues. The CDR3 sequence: CASRPGLDTQYF. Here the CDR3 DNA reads TGTGCCAGCAGACCGGGACTAGATACGCAGTATTTT.

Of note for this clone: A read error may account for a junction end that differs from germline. CDR3: CASSYHRGDYCYTF. In nucleotides, the CDR3 is TGTGCCAGCAGTTACCACAGGGGGGACTATTGCTACACCTTC. This rearrangement joins TRBV6-5 to TRBJ1-2; the match to TRBD1 covers 8 bases. This CDR3 spans 14 amino acids. The germline gives CDR1 MNHEY, CDR2 SVGAGI.

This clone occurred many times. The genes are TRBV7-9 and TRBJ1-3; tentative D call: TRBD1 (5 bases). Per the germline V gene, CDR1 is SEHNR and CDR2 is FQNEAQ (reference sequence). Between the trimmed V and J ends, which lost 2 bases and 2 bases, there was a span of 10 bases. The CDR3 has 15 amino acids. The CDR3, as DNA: TGTGCCAGCAGCTTACTTGGGGGAGCTGGAAACACCATATATTTT. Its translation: CASSLLGGAGNTIYF.

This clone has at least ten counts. The CDR3 bases are TGTGCCAGCAGTTTAGGACAGGGCGCCGGGGAGCTGTTTTTT. This gives the protein CASSLGQGAGELFF. The genes are TRBV28 and TRBJ2-2; TRBD1 matches 8 bases. The CDR3 has 14 amino acids. The J segment lost 6 bases and the V segment lost 2 bases, leaving 2 bases of the junction unmatched. The germline V gene has CDR1 MDHEN and CDR2 SYDVKM.

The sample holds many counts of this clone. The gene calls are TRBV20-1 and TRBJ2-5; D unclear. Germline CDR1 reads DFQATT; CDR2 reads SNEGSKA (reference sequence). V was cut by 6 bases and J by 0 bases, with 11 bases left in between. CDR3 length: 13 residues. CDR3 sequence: CSAPTWDQETQYF. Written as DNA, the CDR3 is TGCAGTGCGCCCACTTGGGACCAAGAGACCCAGTACTTC.

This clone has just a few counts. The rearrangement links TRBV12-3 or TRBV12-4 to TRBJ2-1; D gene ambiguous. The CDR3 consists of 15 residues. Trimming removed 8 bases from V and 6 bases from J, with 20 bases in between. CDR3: CASGVPVLCLNEQFF. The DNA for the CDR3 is TGTGCCAGCGGGGTTCCGGTACTATGTCTCAATGAGCAGTTCTTC.

Written as DNA, the CDR3 is TGTGCCAGCAGCGTAGTGGGGGGCGCCTACAATGAGCAGTTCTTC. It encodes CASSVVGGAYNEQFF. The V gene is TRBV9, the J gene TRBJ2-1; the D call may be TRBD1 or TRBD2 (6 bases each). CDR1 and CDR2 from the germline V gene are SGDLS and YYNGEE. This CDR3 has 15 amino acids. Trimming left V 0 bases short and J 2 bases short, with 9 bases between.

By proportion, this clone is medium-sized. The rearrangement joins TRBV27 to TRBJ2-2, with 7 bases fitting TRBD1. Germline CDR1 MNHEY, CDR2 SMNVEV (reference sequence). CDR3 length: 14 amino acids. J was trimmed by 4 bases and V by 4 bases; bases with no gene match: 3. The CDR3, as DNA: TGTGCCAGCAGTTGGACAGGATCCACCGGGGAGCTGTTTTTT. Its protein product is CASSWTGSTGELFF.

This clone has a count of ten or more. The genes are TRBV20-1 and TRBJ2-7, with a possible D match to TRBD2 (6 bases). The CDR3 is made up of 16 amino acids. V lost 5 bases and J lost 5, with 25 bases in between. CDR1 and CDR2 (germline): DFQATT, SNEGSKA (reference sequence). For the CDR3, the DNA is TGCAGTGCTCGGGGCGGGGCAGGGTCGGGGAATGACGAGCAGTACTTC. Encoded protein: CSARGGAGSGNDEQYF.

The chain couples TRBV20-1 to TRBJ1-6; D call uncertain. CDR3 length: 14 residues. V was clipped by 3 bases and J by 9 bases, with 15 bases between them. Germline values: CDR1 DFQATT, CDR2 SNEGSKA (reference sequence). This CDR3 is CSARPPRESSPLHF. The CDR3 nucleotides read TGCAGTGCTAGGCCGCCTCGGGAAAGTTCACCCCTCCACTTT.

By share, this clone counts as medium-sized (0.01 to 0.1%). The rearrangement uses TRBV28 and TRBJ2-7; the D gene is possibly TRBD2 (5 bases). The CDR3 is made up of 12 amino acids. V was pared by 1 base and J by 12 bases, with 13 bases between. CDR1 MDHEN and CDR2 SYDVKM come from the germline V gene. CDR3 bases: TGTGCCAGCAGTTTATTAGTGGGGAGTCTGTACTTC. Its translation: CASSLLVGSLYF.

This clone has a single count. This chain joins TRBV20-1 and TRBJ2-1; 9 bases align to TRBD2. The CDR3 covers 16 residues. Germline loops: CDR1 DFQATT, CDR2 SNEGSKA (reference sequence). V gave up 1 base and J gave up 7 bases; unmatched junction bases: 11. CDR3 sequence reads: CSARVGAGGGLNEQFF. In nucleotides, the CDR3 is TGCAGTGCTAGAGTGGGAGCGGGAGGCGGTTTGAATGAGCAGTTCTTC.

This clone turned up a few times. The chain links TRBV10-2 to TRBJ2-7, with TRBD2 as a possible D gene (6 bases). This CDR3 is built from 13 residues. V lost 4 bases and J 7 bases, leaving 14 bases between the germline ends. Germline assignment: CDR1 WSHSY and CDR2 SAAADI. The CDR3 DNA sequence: TGCGCCAGCAGTGGTGTGACGGGGAGGGAGCAGTACTTC. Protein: CASSGVTGREQYF.

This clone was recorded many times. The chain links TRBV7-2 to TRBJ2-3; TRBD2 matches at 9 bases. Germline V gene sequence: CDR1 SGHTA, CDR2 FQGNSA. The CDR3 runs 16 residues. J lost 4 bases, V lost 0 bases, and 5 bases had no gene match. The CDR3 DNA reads TGTGCCAGCAGCTTAGCGCTAGCGGGATTCTCAGATACGCAGTATTTT. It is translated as CASSLALAGFSDTQYF.